This T cell receptor (beta chain) was identified in a study of blood T cell repertoires in COVID-19. As for the study in general: Whether acute or convalescent, the COVID-19 samples came from the United States, Italy and Spain. In each case, the material was cDNA or gDNA derived from T cells, B-cell-depleted T cells, or PBMCs.

As handled by the study authors: Scientists estimated how many nucleated cells there were by amplifying reference gene primers. Repertoires were generated with immunoSEQ multiplex PCR, while TCRdb's copy carries only in-frame clones and drops some. Clonal size and the V and J genes are those of that table, whereas D and trimming came from the DNA. The sample gives some 83,000 clones, approximately 75% of which show up once; approximately 14% is in the top ten. In germline, CDR1 is SGHTA, CDR2 FQGTGA. J was trimmed by 9 bases and V by 5 bases; bases with no gene match: 7. CDR3 length: 13 amino acids. The sample consisted of peripheral blood. The TCR was taken from a woman over 75 with acute or convalescent COVID-19. The genes are TRBV7-3 and TRBJ2-1, with 7 bases that match TRBD2. The CDR3 DNA reads as TGTGCCAGCAGCCCGATGGGCGGGAGTGAGCAGTTCTTC. It encodes CASSPMGGSEQFF.